This entry is about one T cell receptor beta chain. Antigen unknown. Germline V lookup: CDR1 SGHRS, CDR2 YFSETQ. CDR3 size: 15 residues. The junction had 6 bases not matched to a gene; V was cut back by 0 bases and J by 7 bases. This entry is derived from a study of cytomegalovirus exposure and HLA in healthy donors. Sequencing was performed with immunoSEQ multiplex PCR; in TCRdb, only in-frame clones are kept and a portion is missing. The data contain tens of thousands of clones, roughly 90% of them singletons. Study observations and caveats: First-cohort TCR clusters were later found to tend to co-occur in the 120 validation repertoires. Among the CMV-associated chains, a few were confirmed in vitro as specific for CMV antigens. Investigators reported 150 to 200 TCR beta chains as tied to cytomegalovirus.

The chain employs TRBV5-1 and TRBJ2-5; 10 nucleotides agree with TRBD2. The TCR originated in a man younger than 45 in good health and CMV-seronegative. Source material: PBMCs. Here the CDR3 DNA reads TGCGCCAGCAGCTTGGAAGCGGGGGGGCGAGGGACCCAGTACTTC. Protein sequence: CASSLEAGGRGTQYF.